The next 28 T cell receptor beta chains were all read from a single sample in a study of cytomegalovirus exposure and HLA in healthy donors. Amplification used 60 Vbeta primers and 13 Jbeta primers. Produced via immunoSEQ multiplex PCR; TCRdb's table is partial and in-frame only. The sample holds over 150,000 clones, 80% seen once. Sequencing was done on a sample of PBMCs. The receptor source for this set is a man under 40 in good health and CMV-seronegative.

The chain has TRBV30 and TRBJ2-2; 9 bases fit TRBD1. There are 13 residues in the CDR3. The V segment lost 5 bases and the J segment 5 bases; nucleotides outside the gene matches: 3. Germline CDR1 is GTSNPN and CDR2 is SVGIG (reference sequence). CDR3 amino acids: CAWGTGRTGELFF. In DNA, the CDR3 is TGTGCCTGGGGGACAGGGAGGACCGGGGAGCTGTTTTTT.

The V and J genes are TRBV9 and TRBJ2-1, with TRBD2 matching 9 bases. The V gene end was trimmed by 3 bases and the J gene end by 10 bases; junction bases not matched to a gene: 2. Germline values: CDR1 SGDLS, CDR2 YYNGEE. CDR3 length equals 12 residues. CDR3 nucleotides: TGTGCCAGCAGCGAGCTAGCGGGGGAGCAGTTCTTC. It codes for CASSELAGEQFF. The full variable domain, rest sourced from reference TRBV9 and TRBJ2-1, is DSGVTQTPKHLITATGQRVTLRCSPRSGDLSVYWYQQSLDQGLQFLIQYYNGEERAKGNILERFSAQQFPDLHSELNLSSLELGDSALYFCASSELAGEQFFGPGTRLTVL.

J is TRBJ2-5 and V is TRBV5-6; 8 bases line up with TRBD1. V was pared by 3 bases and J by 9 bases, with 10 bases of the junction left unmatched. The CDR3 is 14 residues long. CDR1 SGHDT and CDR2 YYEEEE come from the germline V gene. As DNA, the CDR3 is TGTGCCAGCAGCTATCCTAGCAGGGGGCCGGCCCAGTACTTC. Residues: CASSYPSRGPAQYF.

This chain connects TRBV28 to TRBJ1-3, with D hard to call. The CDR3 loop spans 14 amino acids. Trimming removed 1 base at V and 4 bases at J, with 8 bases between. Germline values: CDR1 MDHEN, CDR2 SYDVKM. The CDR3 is CASSLSLPGNTIYF. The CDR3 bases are TGTGCCAGCAGTTTATCCCTTCCCGGAAACACCATATATTTT.

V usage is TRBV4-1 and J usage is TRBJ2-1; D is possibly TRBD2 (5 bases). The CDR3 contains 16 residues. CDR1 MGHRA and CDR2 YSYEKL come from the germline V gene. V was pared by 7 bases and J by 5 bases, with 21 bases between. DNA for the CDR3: TGCGCCAGCACCACGACCAGAGCGGAGACTCACAATGAGCAGTTCTTC. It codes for CASTTTRAETHNEQFF.

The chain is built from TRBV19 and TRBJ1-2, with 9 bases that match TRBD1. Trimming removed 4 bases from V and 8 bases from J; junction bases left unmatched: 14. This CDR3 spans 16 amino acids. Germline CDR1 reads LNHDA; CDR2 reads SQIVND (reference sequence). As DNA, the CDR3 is TGTGCCAGTAGTACCCGGACAGGGGCATTCGGGACGGGCTACACCTTC. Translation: CASSTRTGAFGTGYTF.

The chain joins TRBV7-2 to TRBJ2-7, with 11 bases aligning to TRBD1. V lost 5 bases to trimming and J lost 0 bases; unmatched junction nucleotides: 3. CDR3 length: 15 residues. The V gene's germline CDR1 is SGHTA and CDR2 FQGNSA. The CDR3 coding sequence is TGTGCCAGCAGCCCCGGGACAGGGGGCTCCTACGAGCAGTACTTC. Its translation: CASSPGTGGSYEQYF.

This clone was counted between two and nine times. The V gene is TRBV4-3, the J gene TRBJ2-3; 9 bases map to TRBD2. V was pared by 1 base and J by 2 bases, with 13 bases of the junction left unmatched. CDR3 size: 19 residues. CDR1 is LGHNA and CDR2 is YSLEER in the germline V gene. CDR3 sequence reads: CASSQAGSGGDRFTDTQYF. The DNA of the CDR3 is TGCGCCAGCAGCCAAGCGGGTAGCGGGGGCGACCGATTCACAGATACGCAGTATTTT.

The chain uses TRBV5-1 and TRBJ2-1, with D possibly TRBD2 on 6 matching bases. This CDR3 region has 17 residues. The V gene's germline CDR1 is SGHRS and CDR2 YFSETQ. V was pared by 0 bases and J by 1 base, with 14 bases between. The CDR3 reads CASSLVSVAGSYNEQFF. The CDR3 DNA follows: TGCGCCAGCAGCTTGGTATCGGTGGCGGGATCCTACAATGAGCAGTTCTTC.

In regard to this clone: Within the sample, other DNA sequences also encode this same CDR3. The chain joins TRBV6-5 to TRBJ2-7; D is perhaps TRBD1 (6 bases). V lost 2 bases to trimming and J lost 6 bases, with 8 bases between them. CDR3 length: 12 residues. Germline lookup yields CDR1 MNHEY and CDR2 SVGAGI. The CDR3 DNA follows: TGTGCCAGCAGTTACGGGGGCGGCGAGCAGTACTTC. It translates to CASSYGGGEQYF.

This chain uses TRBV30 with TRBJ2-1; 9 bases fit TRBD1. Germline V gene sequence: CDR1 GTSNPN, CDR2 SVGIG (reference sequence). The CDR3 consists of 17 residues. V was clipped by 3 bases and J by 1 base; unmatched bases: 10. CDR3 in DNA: TGTGCCTGGAGGCGGGACAGGGTATCGAGGTCCTACAATGAGCAGTTCTTC. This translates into CAWRRDRVSRSYNEQFF.

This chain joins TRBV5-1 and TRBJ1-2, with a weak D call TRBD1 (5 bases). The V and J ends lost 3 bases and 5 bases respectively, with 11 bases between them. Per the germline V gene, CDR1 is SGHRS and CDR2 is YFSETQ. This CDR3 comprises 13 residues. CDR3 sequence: CASSSDQGYGYTF. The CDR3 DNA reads TGCGCCAGCAGCTCCGACCAGGGATATGGCTACACCTTC.

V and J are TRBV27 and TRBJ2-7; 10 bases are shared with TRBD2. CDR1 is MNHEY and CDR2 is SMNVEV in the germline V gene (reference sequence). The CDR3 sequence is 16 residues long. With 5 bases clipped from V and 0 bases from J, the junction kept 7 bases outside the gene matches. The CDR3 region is CASSISLAGSSYEQYF. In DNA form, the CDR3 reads TGTGCCAGCAGTATTTCACTAGCGGGAAGCTCCTACGAGCAGTACTTC.

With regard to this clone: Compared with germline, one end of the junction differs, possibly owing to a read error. Here the CDR3 DNA reads TGTGCCAGCAGAGAAGGCGGGAACTATGGCTACACCTTC. This translates into CASREGGNYGYTF. The rearrangement links TRBV2 to TRBJ1-2; no reliable D call. The CDR3 spans 13 residues. The germline V gene encodes CDR1 SNHLY and CDR2 FYNNEI.

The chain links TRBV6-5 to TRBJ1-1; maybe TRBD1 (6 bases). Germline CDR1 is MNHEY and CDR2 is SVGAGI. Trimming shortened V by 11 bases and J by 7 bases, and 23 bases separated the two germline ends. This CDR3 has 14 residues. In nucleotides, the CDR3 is TGTGCCGTATACTCCCCGGGACACAGCCTTGAAGCTTTCTTT. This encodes CAVYSPGHSLEAFF.

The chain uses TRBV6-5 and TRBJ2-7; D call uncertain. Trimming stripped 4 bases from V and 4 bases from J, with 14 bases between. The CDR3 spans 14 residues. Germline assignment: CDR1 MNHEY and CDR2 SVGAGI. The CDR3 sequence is CASSSPWLPYEQYF. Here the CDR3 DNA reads TGTGCCAGCAGTTCCCCCTGGCTCCCATACGAGCAGTACTTC.

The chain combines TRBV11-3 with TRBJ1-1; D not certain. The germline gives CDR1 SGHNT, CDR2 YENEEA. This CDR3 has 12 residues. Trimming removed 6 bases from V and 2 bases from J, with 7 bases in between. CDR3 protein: CASSLSNTEAFF. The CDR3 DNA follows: TGTGCCAGCAGTTTAAGCAACACTGAAGCTTTCTTT.

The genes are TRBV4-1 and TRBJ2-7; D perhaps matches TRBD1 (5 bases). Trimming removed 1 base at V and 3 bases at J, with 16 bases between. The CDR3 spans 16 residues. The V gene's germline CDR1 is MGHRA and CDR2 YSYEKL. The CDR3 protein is CASSQAQGALIYEQYF. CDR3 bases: TGCGCCAGCAGCCAAGCGCAAGGGGCCCTGATCTACGAGCAGTACTTC.

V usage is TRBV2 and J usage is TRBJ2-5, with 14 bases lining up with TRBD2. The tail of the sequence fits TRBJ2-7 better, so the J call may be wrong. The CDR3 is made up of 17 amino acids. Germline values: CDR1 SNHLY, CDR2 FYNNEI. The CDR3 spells CASRMGPGTSGRNEQYF. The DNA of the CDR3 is TGTGCCAGCAGGATGGGCCCCGGGACTAGCGGGAGAAACGAGCAGTACTTC.

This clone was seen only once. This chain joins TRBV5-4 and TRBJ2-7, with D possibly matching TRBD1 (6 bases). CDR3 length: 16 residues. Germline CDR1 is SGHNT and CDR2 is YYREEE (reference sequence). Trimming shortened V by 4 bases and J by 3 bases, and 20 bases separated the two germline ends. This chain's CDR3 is CASSTPLTGISYEQYF. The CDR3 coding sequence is TGTGCCAGCAGCACGCCCCTGACAGGTATCAGCTACGAGCAGTACTTC.

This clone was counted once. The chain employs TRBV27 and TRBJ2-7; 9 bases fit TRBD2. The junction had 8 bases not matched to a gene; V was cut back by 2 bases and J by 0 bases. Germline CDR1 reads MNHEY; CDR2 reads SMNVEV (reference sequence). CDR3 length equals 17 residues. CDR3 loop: CASSLRASGISSYEQYF. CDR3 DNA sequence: TGTGCCAGCAGTTTAAGGGCTAGCGGGATCAGCTCCTACGAGCAGTACTTC.

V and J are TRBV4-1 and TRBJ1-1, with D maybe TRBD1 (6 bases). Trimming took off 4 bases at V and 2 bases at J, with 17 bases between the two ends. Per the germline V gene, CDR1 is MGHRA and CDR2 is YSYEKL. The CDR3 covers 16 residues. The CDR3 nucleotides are TGCGCCAGCAGCCTGTACCAGGGGCAGCTAAACACTGAAGCTTTCTTT. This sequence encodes CASSLYQGQLNTEAFF.

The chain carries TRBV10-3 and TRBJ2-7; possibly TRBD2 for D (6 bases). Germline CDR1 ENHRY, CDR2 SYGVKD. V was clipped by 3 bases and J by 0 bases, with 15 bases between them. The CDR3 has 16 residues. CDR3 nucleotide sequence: TGTGCCATCAGTGATGCGGGACCGCGCTTCTCCTACGAGCAGTACTTC. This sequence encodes CAISDAGPRFSYEQYF.

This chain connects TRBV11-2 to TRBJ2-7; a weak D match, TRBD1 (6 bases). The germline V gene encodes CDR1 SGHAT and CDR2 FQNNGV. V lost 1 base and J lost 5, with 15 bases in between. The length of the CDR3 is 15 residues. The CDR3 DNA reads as TGTGCCAGCAGCTTAGTAGGTCAGGGGTTTCACGAGCAGTACTTC. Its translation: CASSLVGQGFHEQYF.

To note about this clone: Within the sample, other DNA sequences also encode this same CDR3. The CDR3 spells CASSQGQTYEQYF. The DNA for the CDR3 is TGTGCCAGCAGCCAGGGACAGACCTACGAGCAGTACTTC. This rearrangement joins TRBV6-5 to TRBJ2-7, with 7 nucleotides matching TRBD1. With V trimmed by 6 bases and J by 2 bases, 4 bases remained unmatched. This CDR3 comprises 13 residues. Germline V gene data show CDR1 as MNHEY and CDR2 as SVGAGI.

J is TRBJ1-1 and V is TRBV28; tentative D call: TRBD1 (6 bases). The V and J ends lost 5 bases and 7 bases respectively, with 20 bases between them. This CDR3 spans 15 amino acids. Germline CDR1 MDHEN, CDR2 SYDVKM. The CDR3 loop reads CASSPYKTGELEAFF. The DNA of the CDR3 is TGTGCCAGCAGTCCCTATAAGACAGGCGAGCTTGAAGCTTTCTTT.

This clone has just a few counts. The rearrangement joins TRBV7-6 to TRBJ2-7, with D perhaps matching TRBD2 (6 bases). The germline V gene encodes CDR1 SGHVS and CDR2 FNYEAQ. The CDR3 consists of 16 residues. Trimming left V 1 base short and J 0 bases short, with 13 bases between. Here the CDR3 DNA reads TGTGCCAGCAGCTTAGAGATAGCGGAGAGCTCCTACGAGCAGTACTTC. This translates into CASSLEIAESSYEQYF.

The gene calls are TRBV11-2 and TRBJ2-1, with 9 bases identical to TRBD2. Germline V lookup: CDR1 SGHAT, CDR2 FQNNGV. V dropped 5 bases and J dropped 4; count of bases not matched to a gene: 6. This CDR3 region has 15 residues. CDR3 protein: CASSEILAGYNEQFF. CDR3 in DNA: TGTGCCAGCAGCGAAATTCTAGCGGGGTACAATGAGCAGTTCTTC.